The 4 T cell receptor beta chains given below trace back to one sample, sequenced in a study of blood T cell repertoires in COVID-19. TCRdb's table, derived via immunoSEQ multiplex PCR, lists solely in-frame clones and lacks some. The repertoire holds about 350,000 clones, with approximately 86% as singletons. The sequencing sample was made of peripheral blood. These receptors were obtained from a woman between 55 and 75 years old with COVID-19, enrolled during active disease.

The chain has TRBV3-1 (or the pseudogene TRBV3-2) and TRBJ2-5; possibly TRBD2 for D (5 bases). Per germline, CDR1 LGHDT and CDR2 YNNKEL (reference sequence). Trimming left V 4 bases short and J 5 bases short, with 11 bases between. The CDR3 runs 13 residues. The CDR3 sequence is CASSPAGGETQYF. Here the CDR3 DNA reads TGTGCCAGCAGCCCCGCGGGTGGGGAGACCCAGTACTTC.

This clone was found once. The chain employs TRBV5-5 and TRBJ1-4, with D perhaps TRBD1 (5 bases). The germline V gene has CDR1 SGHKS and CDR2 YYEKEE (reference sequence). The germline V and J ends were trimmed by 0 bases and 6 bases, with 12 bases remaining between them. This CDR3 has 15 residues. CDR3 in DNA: TGTGCCAGCAGCTTGGCTGGGTCCAGGGATGAAAAACTGTTTTTT. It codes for CASSLAGSRDEKLFF.

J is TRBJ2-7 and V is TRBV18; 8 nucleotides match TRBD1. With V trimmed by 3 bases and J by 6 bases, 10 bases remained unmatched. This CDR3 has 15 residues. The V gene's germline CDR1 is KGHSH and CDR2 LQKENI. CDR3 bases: TGTGCCAGCTCACCTACCGGGACAGGTGGTGGCGAGCAGTACTTC. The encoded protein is CASSPTGTGGGEQYF.

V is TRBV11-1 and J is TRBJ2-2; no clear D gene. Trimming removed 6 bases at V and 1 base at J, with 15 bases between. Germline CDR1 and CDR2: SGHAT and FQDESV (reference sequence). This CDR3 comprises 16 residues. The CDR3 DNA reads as TGTGCCAGCAGTTTCCCCCGCGGCGGGAACACCGGGGAGCTGTTTTTT. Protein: CASSFPRGGNTGELFF.